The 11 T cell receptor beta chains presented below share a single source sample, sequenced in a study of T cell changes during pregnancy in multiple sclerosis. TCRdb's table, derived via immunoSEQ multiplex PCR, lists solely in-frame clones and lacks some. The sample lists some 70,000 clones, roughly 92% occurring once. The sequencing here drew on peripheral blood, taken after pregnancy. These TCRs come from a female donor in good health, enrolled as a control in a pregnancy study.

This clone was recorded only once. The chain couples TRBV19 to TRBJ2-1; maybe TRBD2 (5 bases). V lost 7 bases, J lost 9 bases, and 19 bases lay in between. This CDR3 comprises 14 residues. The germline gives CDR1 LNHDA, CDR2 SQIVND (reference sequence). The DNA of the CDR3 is TGTGCCAGTACCCTATCCCCGGACGGACTTGAGCAGTTCTTC. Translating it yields CASTLSPDGLEQFF.

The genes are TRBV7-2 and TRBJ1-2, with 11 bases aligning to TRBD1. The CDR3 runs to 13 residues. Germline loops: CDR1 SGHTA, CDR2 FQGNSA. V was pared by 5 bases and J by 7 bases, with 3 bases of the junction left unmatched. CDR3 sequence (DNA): TGTGCCAGCAGCAAGGGGACAGGGGGTGGCTACACCTTC. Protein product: CASSKGTGGGYTF.

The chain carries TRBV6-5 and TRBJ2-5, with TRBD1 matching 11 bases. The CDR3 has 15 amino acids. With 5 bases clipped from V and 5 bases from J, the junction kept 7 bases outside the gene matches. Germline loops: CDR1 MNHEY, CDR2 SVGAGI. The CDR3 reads CASSRTGGMGETQYF. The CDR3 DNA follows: TGTGCCAGCAGTCGGACAGGGGGCATGGGGGAGACCCAGTACTTC.

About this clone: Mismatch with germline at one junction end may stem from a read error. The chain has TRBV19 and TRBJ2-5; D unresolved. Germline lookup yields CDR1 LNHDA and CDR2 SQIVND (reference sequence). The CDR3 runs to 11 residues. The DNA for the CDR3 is TGTGCCACCGCGGAAGGCGAGATCCAGTACTTC. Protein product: CATAEGEIQYF. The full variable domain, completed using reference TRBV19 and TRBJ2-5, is DGGITQSPKYLFRKEGQNVTLSCEQNLNHDAMYWYRQDPGQGLRLIYYSQIVNDFQKGDIAEGYSVSREKKESFPLTVTSAQKNPTAFYLCATAEGEIQYFGPGTRLLVL.

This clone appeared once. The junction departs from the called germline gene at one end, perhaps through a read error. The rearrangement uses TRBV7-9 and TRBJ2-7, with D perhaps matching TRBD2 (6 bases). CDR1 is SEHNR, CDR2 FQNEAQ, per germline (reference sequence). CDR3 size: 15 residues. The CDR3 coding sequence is TGCGCCAGCAGCCAAGTAGCGGACTACTCCTACGAGCAGTACTTC. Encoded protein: CASSQVADYSYEQYF.

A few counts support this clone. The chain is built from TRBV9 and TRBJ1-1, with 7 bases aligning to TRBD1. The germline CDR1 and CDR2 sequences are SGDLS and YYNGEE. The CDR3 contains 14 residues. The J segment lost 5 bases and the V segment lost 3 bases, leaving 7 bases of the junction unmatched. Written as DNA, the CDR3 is TGTGCCAGCAGCGCAACAGGGGACCGGACTGAAGCTTTCTTT. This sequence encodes CASSATGDRTEAFF. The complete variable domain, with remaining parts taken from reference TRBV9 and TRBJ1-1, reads DSGVTQTPKHLITATGQRVTLRCSPRSGDLSVYWYQQSLDQGLQFLIQYYNGEERAKGNILERFSAQQFPDLHSELNLSSLELGDSALYFCASSATGDRTEAFFGQGTRLTVV.

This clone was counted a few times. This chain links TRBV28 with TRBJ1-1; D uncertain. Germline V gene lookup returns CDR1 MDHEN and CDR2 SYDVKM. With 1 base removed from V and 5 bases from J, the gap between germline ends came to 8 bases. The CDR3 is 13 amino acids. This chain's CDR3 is CASSLYRVTEAFF. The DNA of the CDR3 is TGTGCCAGCAGTTTATATCGCGTTACTGAAGCTTTCTTT.

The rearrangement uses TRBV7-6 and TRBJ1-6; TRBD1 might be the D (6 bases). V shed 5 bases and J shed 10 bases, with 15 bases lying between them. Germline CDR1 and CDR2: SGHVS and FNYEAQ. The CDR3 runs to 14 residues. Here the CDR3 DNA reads TGTGCCAGCAGCACCGACACAGGGAACTCACCCCTCCACTTT. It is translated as CASSTDTGNSPLHF. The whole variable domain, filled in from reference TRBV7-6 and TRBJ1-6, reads GAGVSQSPRYKVTKRGQDVALRCDPISGHVSLYWYRQALGQGPEFLTYFNYEAQQDKSGLPNDRFSAERPEGSISTLTIQRTEQRDSAMYRCASSTDTGNSPLHFGNGTRLTVT.

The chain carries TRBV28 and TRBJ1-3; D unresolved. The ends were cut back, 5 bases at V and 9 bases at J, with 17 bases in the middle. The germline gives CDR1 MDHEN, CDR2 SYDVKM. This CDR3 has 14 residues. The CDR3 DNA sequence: TGTGCCAGCAGTGTTAGACGGAGTGTGGGCACCATATATTTT. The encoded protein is CASSVRRSVGTIYF.

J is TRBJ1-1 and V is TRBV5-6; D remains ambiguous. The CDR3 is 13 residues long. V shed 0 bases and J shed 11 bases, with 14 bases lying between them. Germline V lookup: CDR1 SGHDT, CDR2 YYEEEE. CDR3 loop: CASSLESSGGAFF. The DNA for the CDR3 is TGTGCCAGCAGCTTGGAAAGTTCAGGAGGGGCTTTCTTT.

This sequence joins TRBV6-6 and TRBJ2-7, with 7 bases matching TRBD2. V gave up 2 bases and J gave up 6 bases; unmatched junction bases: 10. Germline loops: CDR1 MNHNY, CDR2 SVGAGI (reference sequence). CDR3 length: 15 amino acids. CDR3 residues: CASSYDCGGICEQYF. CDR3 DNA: TGTGCCAGCAGTTACGACTGCGGGGGAATTTGCGAGCAGTACTTC.